The source of this T cell receptor beta chain is a study of blood T cell repertoires in COVID-19. Sequencing used immunoSEQ multiplex PCR; TCRdb keeps in-frame clones, though not all of them. The table has some 79,000 clones, around 88% seen once; the top ten hold around 13%. V lost 3 bases and J 8 bases, leaving 22 bases between the germline ends. CDR3 size: 16 residues. Germline-derived CDR1 and CDR2 are DFQATT and SNEGSKA (reference sequence). The chain employs TRBV20-1 and TRBJ1-4; maybe TRBD1 (6 bases). The origin of this receptor is a man aged 65 to 79 with active or convalescent COVID-19. The sequenced sample consisted of peripheral blood. The CDR3 DNA reads as TGCAGTGCTAGTGATTACAGGGAAAGCCGAGGAGAAAAACTGTTTTTT. This encodes CSASDYRESRGEKLFF.